This TCR beta chain originates from a study of T-cell memory formation after mild COVID-19 (dated by TCRdb to the early 2020s). Regarding the complete study: Most TCR sequence clusters were specific to one of the two donors. In a couple of donors, T-cell clones that expanded and contracted after mild COVID-19 were followed by sequencing TCRalpha and TCRbeta repertoires longitudinally. Two young, previously healthy adult volunteers, one female and one male, were included in the cohort. General findings and caveats noted by the study authors: SARS-CoV-2 specificity was not confirmed for the second-wave clones peaking on day 37. Some responding clones were detected in pre-infection memory, suggesting pre-existing cross-reactive memory T cells joined the SARS-CoV-2 response. Balanced CD4/CD8 phenotypes were observed for clones contracting from day 15 to 85, whereas a bias towards CD4+ was observed for a second wave of clones expanding from day 15 to 37. Contracting CD4+ clones appeared mostly in the CM and EM memory subsets, whereas CD8+ clones were enriched in EMRA. The study covered only a couple of mild cases, and larger cohorts including severe cases with pre-infection samples were considered necessary.

Ficoll-Paque density gradient centrifugation was used to isolate PBMCs. As to this clonotype: There is no known antigen for this receptor. The input lacks base qualities; no much larger clone sits a single base away.

For sequencing, an Illumina NovaSeq 6000 was employed. TCRalpha and TCRbeta cDNA libraries were built by 5'RACE with constant-segment primers, adding sample barcodes and unique molecular identifiers. Trizol reagent was used to extract RNA from every sample. Libraries were amplified in two PCR steps, with a second sample barcode and Illumina TruSeq adapters added in the second step. Sequencing of libraries was performed on an Illumina NovaSeq with 2 x 150 bp paired-end reads. Regarding the original processing steps: With migec v1.2.7, reads were demultiplexed and then collapsed into UMI-guided consensus sequences. Using mixcr v2.1.11, UMI consensuses were aligned to TRA and TRB V and J templates and then assembled into clonotypes. A clonotype was counted as expanded or contracted only if both edgeR and NoisET called the change significant, with noise models trained on biological replicates. For edgeR calls, the thresholds were a false discovery rate-adjusted p below 0.01 and a log2 fold-change of 1. As an exploratory analysis of dynamics, max-normalized trajectories of the 1000 most abundant clonotypes were examined with PCA combined with hierarchical clustering. Separately sequenced CD4+ and CD8+ repertoires were used to assign the CD4 or CD8 phenotype of responding clones. The raw public reads went through TCRdb reprocessing: fastp at Q25, MiXCR clone calling, in-frame beta chains kept. Identical CDR3 proteins give one entry, which carries the most common genes and DNA. TCRdb, rather than the study authors, made the V and J calls. The table for this sample lists 270,000 or so distinct CDR3 sequences; about a sixth of them were counted only once. The top ten hold under 25% of the sample.

CDR1 SGHVS and CDR2 FQNEAQ are derived from the germline V gene. V is pared back by 1 base and J by 4 bases, with 16 bases lying between the germline termini. The CDR3, cysteine through phenylalanine, is 16 amino acids long. Only the CDR3 portion is preserved as DNA: 48 bases, with reading frame beginning at the first base. The sample comprised PBMCs or a T cell subset sorted from them (not recorded which). The TCR sequence derives from a man aged 18 to 29 who had mild COVID-19 (a few samples of this study predate the infection). The sample titles of this study are shuffled in the database, so cell type and time point are left out; the donor was told from shared clones. The rearranged segments are TRBV7-8 and TRBJ1-2; confidence is insufficient to name the D gene. The CDR3 is CASSLDPTGGSYGYTF. The base sequence is TGTGCCAGCAGCTTAGACCCCACGGGCGGTAGCTATGGCTACACCTTC. The full variable domain, with segments outside the CDR3 supplied by the reference TRBV7-8 and TRBJ1-2 proteins, appears as GAGVSQSPRYKVAKRGQDVALRCDPISGHVSLFWYQQALGQGPEFLTYFQNEAQLDKSGLPSDRFFAERPEGSVSTLKIQRTQQEDSAVYLCASSLDPTGGSYGYTFGSGTRLTVV.